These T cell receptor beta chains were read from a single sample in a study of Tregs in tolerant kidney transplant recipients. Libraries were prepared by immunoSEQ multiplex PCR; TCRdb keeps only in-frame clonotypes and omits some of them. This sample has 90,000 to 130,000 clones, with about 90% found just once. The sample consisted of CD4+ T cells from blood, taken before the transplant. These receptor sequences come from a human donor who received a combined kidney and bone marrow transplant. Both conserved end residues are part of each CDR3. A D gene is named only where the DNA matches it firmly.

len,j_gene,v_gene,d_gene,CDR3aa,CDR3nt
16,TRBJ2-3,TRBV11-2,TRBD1,CASSSAPGQGLDTQYF,TGTGCCAGCAGCTCCGCTCCGGGACAGGGGTTAGATACGCAGTATTTT
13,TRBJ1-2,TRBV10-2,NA,CASSEAGGYGYTF,TGCGCCAGCAGTGAAGCTGGGGGGTATGGCTACACCTTC
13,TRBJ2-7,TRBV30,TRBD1,CARGGTGAYEQYF,TGTGCCCGGGGCGGGACAGGGGCCTACGAGCAGTACTTC
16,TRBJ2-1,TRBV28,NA,CASSSERAEGYNEQFF,TGTGCCAGCAGTTCAGAGCGGGCCGAGGGGTACAATGAGCAGTTCTTC
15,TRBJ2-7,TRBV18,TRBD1,CASSPKGTGLYEQYF,TGTGCCAGCTCACCAAAGGGGACAGGGTTGTACGAGCAGTACTTC
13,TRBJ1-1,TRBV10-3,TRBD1,CAITKGQGSEAFF,TGTGCCATCACTAAGGGACAGGGCTCTGAAGCTTTCTTT
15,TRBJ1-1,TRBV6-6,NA,CASSYQAGANTEAFF,TGTGCCAGCAGTTACCAAGCGGGGGCTAACACTGAAGCTTTCTTT
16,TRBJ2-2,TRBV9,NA,CASSVGSRVNTGELFF,TGTGCCAGCAGCGTAGGTAGCAGGGTGAACACCGGGGAGCTGTTTTTT
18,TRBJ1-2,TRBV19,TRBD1,CASSNTGTGGSLSSGYTF,TGTGCCAGTAGTAACACCGGGACAGGGGGCTCTCTATCAAGCGGCTACACCTTC
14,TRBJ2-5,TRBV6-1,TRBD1,CASTRSTGKETQYF,TGTGCCAGCACTCGATCGACAGGGAAAGAGACCCAGTACTTC
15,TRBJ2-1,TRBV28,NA,CASIRRERPYNEQFF,TGTGCCAGCATTCGACGGGAGCGCCCGTACAATGAGCAGTTCTTC